The table lists the clone carrying this TCR beta chain with many counts. The data originate from a study of human T cells and chemical hapten exposure. The time point: patch test 3, about 24 weeks after DPC sensitization. The treatment: therapeutic diphenylcyclopropenone sensitization with weekly scalp DPC. Sample donors consisted of patients with alopecia, aged 18 to 70 years, who were suitable for DPC. Trimming stripped 2 bases from V and 5 bases from J, with 9 bases between. Germline assignment: CDR1 MNHEY and CDR2 SVGEGT. The CDR3 covers 13 residues. The study used a library that attached unique molecular identifiers to individual cDNA molecules. TCRdb independently ran MiXCR on the RACE reads; one entry per CDR3 protein. Of about 90,000 distinct CDR3 sequences in the sample, 11% were seen once.

The chain joins TRBV6-2 or TRBV6-3 to TRBJ1-1; tentatively, D is TRBD1 (6 bases). Sequenced here: whole blood, sampled in connection with sensitization to the hapten diphenylcyclopropenone (DPC). The clonotype originates from a woman in her thirties with alopecia areata. Some clones in this sample may be carry-over from other donors' samples. This CDR3 is CASSYGTGTEAFF. Written as DNA, the CDR3 is TGTGCCAGCAGTTACGGTACAGGGACTGAAGCTTTCTTT.